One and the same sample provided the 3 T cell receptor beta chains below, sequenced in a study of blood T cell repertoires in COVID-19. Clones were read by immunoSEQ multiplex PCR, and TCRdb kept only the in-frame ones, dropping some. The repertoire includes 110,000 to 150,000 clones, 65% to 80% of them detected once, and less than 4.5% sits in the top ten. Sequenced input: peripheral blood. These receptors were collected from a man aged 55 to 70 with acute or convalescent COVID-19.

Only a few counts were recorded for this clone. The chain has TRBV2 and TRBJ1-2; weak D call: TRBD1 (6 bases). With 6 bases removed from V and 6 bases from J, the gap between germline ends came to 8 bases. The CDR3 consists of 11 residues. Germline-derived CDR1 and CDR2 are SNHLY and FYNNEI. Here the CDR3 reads CASRRQDGYTF. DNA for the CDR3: TGTGCCAGCAGACGACAGGATGGCTACACCTTC.

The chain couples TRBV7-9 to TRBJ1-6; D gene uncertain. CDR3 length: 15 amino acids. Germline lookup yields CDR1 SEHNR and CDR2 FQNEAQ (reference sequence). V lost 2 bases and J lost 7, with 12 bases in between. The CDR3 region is CASSLNGSGNSPLHF. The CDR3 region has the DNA TGTGCCAGCAGCTTAAACGGGAGTGGGAATTCACCCCTCCACTTT. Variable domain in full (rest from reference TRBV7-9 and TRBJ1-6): DTGVSQNPRHKITKRGQNVTFRCDPISEHNRLYWYRQTLGQGPEFLTYFQNEAQLEKSRLLSDRFSAERPKGSFSTLEIQRTEQGDSAMYLCASSLNGSGNSPLHFGNGTRLTVT.

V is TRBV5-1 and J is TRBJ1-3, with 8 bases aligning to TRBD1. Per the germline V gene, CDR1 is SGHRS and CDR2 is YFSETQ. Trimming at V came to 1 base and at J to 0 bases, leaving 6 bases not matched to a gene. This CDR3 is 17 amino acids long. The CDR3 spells CASSLYPQGASGNTIYF. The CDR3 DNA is TGCGCCAGCAGCTTGTATCCGCAGGGGGCCTCTGGAAACACCATATATTTT.